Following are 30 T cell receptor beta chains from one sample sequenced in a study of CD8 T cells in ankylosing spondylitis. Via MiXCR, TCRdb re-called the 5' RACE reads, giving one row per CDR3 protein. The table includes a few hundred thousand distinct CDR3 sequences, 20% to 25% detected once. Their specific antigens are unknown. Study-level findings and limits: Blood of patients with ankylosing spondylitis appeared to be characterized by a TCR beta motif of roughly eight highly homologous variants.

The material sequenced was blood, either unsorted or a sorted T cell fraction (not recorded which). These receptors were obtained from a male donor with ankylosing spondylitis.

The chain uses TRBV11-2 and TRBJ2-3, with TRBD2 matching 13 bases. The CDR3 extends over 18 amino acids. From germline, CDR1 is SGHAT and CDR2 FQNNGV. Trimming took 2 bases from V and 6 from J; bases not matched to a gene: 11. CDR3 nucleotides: TGTGCCAGCAGCTTAAGACTAGCGGGAGGCCTCGAGGGCGATACGCAGTATTTT. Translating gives CASSLRLAGGLEGDTQYF.

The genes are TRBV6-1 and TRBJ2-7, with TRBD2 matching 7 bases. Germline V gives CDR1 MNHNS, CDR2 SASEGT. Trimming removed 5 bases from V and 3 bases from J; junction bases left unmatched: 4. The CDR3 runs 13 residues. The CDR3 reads CASSPGLLYEQYF. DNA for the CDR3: TGTGCCAGCAGTCCGGGACTACTCTACGAGCAGTACTTC.

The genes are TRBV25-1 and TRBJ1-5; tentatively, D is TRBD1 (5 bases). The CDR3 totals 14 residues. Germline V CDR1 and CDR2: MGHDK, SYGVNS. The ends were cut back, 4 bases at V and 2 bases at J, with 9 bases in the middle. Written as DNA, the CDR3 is TGTGCCAGCAGTGGGTCCAGGGGCAATCAGCCCCAGCATTTT. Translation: CASSGSRGNQPQHF.

The DNA of the CDR3 is TGTGCCAGCAGCCCCCGGGACAGGGGACAGCCCCAGCATTTT. Its protein is CASSPRDRGQPQHF. The chain couples TRBV4-2 to TRBJ1-5, with TRBD1 matching over 10 bases. CDR3 length: 14 residues. Germline CDR1 and CDR2: LGHNA and YNFKEQ. Trimming took 4 bases from V and 7 from J; bases not matched to a gene: 4.

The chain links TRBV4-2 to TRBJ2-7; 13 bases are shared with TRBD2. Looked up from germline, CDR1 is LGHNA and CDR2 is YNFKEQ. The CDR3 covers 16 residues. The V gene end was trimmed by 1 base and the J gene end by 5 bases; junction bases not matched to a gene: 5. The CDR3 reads CASSQGGTSGNHEQYF. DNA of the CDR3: TGTGCCAGCAGCCAAGGGGGGACTAGCGGGAACCACGAGCAGTACTTC.

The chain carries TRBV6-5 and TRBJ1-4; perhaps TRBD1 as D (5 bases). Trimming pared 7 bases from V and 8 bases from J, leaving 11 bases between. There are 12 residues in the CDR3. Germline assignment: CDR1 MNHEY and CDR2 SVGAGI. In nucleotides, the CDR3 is TGTGCCAGCACTGGGACGGGGGAAAAACTGTTTTTT. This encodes CASTGTGEKLFF.

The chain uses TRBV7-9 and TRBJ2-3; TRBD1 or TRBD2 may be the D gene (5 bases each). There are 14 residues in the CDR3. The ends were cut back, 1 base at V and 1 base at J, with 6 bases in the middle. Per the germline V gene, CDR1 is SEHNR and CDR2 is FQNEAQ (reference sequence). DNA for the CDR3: TGTGCCAGCAGCTTAGTGGGGGGCACAGATACGCAGTATTTT. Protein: CASSLVGGTDTQYF.

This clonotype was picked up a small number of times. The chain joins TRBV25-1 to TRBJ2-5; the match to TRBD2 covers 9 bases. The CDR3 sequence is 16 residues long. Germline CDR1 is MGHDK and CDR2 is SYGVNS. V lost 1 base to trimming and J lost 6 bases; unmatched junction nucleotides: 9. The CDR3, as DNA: TGTGCCAGCAGTGAATCGGGTAGCGGGAGTCTAAAGACCCAGTACTTC. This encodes CASSESGSGSLKTQYF.

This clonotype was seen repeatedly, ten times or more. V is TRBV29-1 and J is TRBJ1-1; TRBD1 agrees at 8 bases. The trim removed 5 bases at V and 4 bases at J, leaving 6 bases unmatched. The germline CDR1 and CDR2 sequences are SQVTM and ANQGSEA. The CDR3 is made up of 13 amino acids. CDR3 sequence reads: CSVTQGASTEAFF. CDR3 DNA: TGCAGCGTTACTCAGGGGGCCAGCACTGAAGCTTTCTTT. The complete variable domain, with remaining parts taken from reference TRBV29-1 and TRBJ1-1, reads SAVISQKPSRDICQRGTSLTIQCQVDSQVTMMFWYRQQPGQSLTLIATANQGSEATYESGFVIDKFPISRPNLTFSTLTVSNMSPEDSSIYLCSVTQGASTEAFFGQGTRLTVV.

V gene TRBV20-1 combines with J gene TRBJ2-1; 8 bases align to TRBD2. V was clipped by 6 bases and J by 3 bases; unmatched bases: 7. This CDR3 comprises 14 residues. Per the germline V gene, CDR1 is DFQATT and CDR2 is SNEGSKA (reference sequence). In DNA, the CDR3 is TGCAGTGCGGTCATAGCGGGGAGCTACAATGAGCAGTTCTTC. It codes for CSAVIAGSYNEQFF.

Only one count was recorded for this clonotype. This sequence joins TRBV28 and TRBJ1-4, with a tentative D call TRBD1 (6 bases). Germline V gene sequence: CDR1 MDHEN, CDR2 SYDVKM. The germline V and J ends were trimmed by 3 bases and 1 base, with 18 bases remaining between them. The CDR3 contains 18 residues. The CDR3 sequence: CASSLPGHFSGTNEKLFF. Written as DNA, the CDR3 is TGTGCCAGCAGTTTGCCGGGACATTTTTCGGGAACTAATGAAAAACTGTTTTTT. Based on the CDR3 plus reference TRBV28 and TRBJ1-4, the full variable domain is DVKVTQSSRYLVKRTGEKVFLECVQDMDHENMFWYRQDPGLGLRLIYFSYDVKMKEKGDIPEGYSVSREKKERFSLILESASTNQTSMYLCASSLPGHFSGTNEKLFFGSGTQLSVL.

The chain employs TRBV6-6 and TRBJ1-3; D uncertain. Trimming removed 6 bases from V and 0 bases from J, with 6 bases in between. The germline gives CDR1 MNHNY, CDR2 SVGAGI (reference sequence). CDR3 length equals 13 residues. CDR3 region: CASRVDSGNTIYF. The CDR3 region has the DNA TGTGCCAGCAGAGTAGACTCTGGAAACACCATATATTTT.

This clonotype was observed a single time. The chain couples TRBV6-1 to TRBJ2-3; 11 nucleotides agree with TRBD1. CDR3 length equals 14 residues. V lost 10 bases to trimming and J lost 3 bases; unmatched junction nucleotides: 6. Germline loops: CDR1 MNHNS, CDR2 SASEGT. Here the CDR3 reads CATTGQGATDTQYF. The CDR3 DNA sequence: TGTGCCACCACAGGACAGGGGGCAACAGATACGCAGTATTTT.

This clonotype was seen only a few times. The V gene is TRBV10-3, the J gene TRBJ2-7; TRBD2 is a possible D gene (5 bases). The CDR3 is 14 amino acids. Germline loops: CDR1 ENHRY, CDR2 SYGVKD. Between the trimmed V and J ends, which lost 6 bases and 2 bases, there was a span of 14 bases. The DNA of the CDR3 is TGTGCCATCAGAGAGGGCAGCCGAACCTACGAGCAGTACTTC. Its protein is CAIREGSRTYEQYF.

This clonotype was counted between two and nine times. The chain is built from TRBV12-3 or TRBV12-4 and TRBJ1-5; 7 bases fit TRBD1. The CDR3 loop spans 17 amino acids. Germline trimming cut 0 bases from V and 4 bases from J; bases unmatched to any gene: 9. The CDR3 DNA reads TGTGCCAGCAGTTTAGCGGCCACAGGGGTTTTAAATCAGCCCCAGCATTTT. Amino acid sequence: CASSLAATGVLNQPQHF.

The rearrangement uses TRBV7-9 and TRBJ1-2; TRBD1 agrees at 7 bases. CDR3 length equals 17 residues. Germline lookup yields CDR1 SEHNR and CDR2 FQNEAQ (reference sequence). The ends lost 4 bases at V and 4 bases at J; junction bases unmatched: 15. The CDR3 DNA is TGTGCCAGCAGCTCTCCCACCCAGACAGGGCTGGTCTATGGCTACACCTTC. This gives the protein CASSSPTQTGLVYGYTF.

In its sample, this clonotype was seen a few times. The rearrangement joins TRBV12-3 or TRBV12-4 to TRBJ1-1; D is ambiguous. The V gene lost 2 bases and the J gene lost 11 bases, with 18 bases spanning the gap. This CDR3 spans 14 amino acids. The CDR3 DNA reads TGTGCCAGCAGTTTACAGGCACCCCGGCCGGTGGCTTTCTTT. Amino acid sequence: CASSLQAPRPVAFF.

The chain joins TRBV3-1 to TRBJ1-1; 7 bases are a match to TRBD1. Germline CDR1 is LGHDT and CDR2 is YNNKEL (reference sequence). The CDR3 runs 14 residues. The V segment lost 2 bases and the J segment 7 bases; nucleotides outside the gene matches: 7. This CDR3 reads CASSQRWTGIEAFF. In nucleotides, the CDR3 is TGTGCCAGCAGCCAACGCTGGACAGGCATTGAAGCTTTCTTT.

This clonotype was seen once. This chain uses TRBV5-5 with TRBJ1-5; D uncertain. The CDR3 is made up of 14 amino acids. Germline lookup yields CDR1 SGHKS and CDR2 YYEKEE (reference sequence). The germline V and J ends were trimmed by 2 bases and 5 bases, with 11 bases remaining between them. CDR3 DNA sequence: TGTGCCAGCAGCTTTAACAGAGATTATCAGCCCCAGCATTTT. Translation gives CASSFNRDYQPQHF. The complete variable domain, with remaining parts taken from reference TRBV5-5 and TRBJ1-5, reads DAGVTQSPTHLIKTRGQQVTLRCSPISGHKSVSWYQQVLGQGPQFIFQYYEKEERGRGNFPDRFSARQFPNYSSELNVNALLLGDSALYLCASSFNRDYQPQHFGDGTRLSIL.

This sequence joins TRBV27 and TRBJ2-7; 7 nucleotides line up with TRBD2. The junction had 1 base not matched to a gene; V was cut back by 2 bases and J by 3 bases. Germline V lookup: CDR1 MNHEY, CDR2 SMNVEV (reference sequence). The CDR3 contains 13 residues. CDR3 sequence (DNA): TGTGCCAGCAGTTTAAGGGAGGGCTACGAGCAGTACTTC. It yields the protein CASSLREGYEQYF.

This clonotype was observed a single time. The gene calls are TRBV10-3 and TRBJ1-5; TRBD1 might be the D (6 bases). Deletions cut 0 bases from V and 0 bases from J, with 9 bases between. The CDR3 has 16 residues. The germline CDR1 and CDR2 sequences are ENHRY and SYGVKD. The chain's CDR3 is CAISESTGHSNQPQHF. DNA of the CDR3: TGTGCCATCAGTGAGTCGACGGGACATAGCAATCAGCCCCAGCATTTT.

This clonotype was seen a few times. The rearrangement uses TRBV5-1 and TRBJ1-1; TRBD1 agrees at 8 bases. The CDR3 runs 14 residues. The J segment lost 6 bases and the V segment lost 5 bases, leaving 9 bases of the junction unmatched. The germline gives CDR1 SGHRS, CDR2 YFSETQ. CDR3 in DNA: TGCGCCAGCAGACCACGACAGGGGAGTTCTGAAGCTTTCTTT. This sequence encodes CASRPRQGSSEAFF.

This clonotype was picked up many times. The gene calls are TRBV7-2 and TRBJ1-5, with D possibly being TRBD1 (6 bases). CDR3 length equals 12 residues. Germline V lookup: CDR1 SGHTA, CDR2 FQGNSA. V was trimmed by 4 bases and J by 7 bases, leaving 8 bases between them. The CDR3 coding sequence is TGTGCCAGCAGCTCCAGGGGACAGCCCCAGCATTTT. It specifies CASSSRGQPQHF.

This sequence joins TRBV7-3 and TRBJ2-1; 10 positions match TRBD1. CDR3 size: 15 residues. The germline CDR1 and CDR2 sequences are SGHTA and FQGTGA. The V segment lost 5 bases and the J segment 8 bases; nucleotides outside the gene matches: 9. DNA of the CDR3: TGTGCCAGCAGCGAGCTCGGGACAGGGGCCCATGAGCAGTTCTTC. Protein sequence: CASSELGTGAHEQFF.

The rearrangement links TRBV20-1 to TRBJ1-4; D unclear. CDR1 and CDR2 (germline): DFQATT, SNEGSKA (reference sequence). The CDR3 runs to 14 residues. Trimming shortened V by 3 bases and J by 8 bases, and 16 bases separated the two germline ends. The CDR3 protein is CSASMGWPREKLFF. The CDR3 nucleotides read TGCAGTGCTAGTATGGGGTGGCCGCGGGAAAAACTGTTTTTT.

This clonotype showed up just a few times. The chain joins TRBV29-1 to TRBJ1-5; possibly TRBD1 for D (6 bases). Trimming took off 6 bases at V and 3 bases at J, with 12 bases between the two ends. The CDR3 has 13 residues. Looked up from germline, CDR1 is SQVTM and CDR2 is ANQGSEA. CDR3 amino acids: CSVTDRPNQPQHF. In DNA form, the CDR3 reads TGCAGCGTCACGGACAGACCCAATCAGCCCCAGCATTTT.

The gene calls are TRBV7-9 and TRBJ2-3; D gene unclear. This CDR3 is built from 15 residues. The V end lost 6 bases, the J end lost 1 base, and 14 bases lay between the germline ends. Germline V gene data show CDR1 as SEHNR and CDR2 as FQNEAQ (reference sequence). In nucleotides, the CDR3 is TGTGCCAGCAGTTCCCTAGTAAGCGGCACAGATACGCAGTATTTT. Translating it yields CASSSLVSGTDTQYF.

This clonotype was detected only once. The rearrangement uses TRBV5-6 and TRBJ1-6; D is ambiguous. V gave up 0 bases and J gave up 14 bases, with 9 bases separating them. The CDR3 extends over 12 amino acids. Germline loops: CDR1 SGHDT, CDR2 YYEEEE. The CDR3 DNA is TGTGCCAGCAGCTTGGGGCCTTCCTCCCTCCACTTT. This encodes CASSLGPSSLHF.

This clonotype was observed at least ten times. The CDR3 spells CASRLNQGDNEQFF. DNA for the CDR3: TGCGCCAGCAGGTTGAATCAAGGGGACAATGAGCAGTTCTTC. The chain couples TRBV5-1 to TRBJ2-1, with D possibly being TRBD1 (5 bases). V lost 5 bases to trimming and J lost 5 bases, with 14 bases between them. Germline values: CDR1 SGHRS, CDR2 YFSETQ. This CDR3 has 14 amino acids. Drawing the rest from reference TRBV5-1 and TRBJ2-1, the complete variable domain is KAGVTQTPRYLIKTRGQQVTLSCSPISGHRSVSWYQQTPGQGLQFLFEYFSETQRNKGNFPGRFSGRQFSNSRSEMNVSTLELGDSALYLCASRLNQGDNEQFFGPGTRLTVL.

CDR3 DNA: TGCAGCGTGCCCTCATGGGGAACTGAAGCTTTCTTT. Protein sequence: CSVPSWGTEAFF. This sequence joins TRBV29-1 and TRBJ1-1; the D is unclear. Per germline, CDR1 SQVTM and CDR2 ANQGSEA. The CDR3 runs 12 residues. Trimming took off 6 bases at V and 5 bases at J, with 13 bases between the two ends.